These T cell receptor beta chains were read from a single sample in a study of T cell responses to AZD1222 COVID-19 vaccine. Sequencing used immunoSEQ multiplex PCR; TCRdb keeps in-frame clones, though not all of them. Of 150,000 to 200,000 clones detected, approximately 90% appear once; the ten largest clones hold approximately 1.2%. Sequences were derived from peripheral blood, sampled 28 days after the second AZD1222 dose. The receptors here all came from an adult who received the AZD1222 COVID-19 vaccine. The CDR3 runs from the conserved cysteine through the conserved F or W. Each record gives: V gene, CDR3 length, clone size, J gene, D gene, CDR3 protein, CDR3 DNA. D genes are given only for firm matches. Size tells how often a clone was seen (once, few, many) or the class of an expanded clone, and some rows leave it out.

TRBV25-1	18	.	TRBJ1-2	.	CASSDREGFQVEDYGYTF	TGTGCCAGCAGTGACAGGGAGGGTTTTCAAGTGGAGGACTATGGCTACACCTTC
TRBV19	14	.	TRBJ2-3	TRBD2	CASWDGRRADTQYF	TGTGCCAGCTGGGACGGGAGGAGGGCAGATACGCAGTATTTT
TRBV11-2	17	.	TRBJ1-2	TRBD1	CASSPVPGQGAGYGYTF	TGTGCCAGCAGCCCGGTCCCGGGACAGGGGGCTGGCTATGGCTACACCTTC
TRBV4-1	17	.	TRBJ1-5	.	CASSQEPFDSLNQPQHF	TGCGCCAGCAGCCAAGAACCCTTCGACAGCCTGAATCAGCCCCAGCATTTT
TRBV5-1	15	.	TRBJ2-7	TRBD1	CASSLVGTGSGEQYF	TGCGCCAGCAGCTTGGTCGGGACAGGGTCGGGCGAGCAGTACTTC
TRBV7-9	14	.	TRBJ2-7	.	CASSLGPSSYEQYF	TGTGCCAGCAGCTTAGGTCCGAGCTCCTACGAGCAGTACTTC
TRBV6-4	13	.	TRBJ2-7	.	CASSDSGSSEQYF	TGTGCCAGCAGTGACTCGGGGAGCTCCGAGCAGTACTTC
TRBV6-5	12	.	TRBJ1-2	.	CASEDGRTVDTF	TGTGCCAGCGAGGATGGGCGGACAGTGGACACCTTC
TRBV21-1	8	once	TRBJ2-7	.	CASCGVPF	TGTGCCAGCTGCGGAGTCCCTTTC
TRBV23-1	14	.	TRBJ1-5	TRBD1	CASPRRQGNKPQHF	TGCGCCAGCCCCCGGAGACAGGGAAATAAGCCCCAGCATTTT
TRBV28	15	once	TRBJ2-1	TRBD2	CASRDGTSGNDEQFF	TGTGCCAGCAGAGATGGGACTAGCGGGAATGATGAGCAGTTCTTC
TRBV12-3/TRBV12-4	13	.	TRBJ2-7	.	CASRSGPTGEQYF	TGTGCCAGCAGATCGGGGCCCACTGGCGAGCAGTACTTC
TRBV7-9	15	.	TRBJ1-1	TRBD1	CASRSQGARGTEAFF	TGTGCCAGCAGATCACAGGGGGCAAGGGGCACTGAAGCTTTCTTT
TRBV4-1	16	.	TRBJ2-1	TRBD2	CATSRRVAGAIDEQFF	TGCGCCACCAGCCGCCGAGTAGCGGGAGCGATCGATGAGCAGTTCTTC
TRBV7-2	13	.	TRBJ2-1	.	CASTQRGRLEQFF	TGTGCCAGCACCCAAAGGGGTCGGCTTGAGCAGTTCTTC
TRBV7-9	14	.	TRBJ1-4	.	CASSGVGSNEKLFF	TGTGCCAGCAGCGGGGTTGGATCTAATGAAAAACTGTTTTTT
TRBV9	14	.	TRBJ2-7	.	CASSQGGSSYEQYF	TGTGCCAGCAGCCAGGGGGGAAGCTCCTACGAGCAGTACTTC
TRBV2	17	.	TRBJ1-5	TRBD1	CASRQGWPRQGNQPQHF	TGTGCCAGCCGACAGGGGTGGCCGCGCCAGGGCAATCAGCCCCAGCATTTT
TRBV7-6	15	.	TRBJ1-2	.	CASSPILTVPGGYTF	TGTGCCAGCAGCCCGATTTTGACCGTCCCGGGAGGCTACACCTTC
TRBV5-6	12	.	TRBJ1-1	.	CASSPGNTEAFF	TGTGCCAGCAGCCCTGGGAACACTGAAGCCTTCTTT
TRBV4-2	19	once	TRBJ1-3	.	CASSQDPHPGDRAGNTIYF	TGTGCCAGCAGCCAAGACCCCCACCCCGGGGACCGCGCCGGAAACACCATATATTTT
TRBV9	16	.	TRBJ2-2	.	CASSVGSGLNTGELFF	TGTGCCAGCAGCGTAGGTAGCGGCCTGAACACCGGGGAGCTGTTTTTT
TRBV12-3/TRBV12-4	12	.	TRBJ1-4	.	CASSFPTQKLFF	TGTGCCAGCAGTTTCCCGACTCAAAAACTGTTTTTT
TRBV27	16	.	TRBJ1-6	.	CASTHSTPRSGSPLHF	TGTGCCAGCACTCACTCAACCCCCAGGTCGGGATCACCCCTCCACTTT
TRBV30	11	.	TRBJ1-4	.	CAWGINEKLFF	TGTGCCTGGGGGATTAATGAAAAACTGTTTTTT
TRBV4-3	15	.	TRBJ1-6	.	CASSPGGVRNSPLHF	TGCGCCAGCAGCCCCGGGGGAGTGCGGAATTCACCCCTCCACTTT
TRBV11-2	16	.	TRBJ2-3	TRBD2	CASSMRLAGGTDTQYF	TGTGCCAGCAGCATGAGACTAGCGGGGGGCACAGATACGCAGTATTTT
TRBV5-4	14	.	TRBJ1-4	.	CASSLERGIEKLFF	TGTGCCAGCAGCTTGGAGCGGGGGATCGAAAAACTGTTTTTT
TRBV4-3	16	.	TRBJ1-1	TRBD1	CASSQEGLTGGTEAFF	TGCGCCAGCAGCCAAGAGGGCCTTACAGGGGGCACTGAAGCTTTCTTT
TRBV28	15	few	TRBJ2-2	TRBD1	CASSRRQGRTGELFF	TGTGCCAGCAGCCGGAGACAGGGGAGGACCGGGGAGCTGTTTTTT
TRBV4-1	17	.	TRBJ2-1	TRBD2	CASSQDSGGVSYNEQFF	TGCGCCAGCAGCCAAGATTCGGGGGGGGTATCCTACAATGAGCAGTTCTTC